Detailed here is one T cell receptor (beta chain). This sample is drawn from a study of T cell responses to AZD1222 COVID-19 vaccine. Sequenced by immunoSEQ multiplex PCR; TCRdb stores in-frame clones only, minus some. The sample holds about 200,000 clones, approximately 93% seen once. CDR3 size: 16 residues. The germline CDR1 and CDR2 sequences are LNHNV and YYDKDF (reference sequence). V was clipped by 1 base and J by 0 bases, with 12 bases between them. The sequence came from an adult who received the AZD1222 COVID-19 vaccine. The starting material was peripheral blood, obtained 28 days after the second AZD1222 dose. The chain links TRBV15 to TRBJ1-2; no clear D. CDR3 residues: CATSRAAAPPNYGYTF. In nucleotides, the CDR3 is TGTGCCACCAGCAGAGCGGCAGCCCCGCCTAACTATGGCTACACCTTC.